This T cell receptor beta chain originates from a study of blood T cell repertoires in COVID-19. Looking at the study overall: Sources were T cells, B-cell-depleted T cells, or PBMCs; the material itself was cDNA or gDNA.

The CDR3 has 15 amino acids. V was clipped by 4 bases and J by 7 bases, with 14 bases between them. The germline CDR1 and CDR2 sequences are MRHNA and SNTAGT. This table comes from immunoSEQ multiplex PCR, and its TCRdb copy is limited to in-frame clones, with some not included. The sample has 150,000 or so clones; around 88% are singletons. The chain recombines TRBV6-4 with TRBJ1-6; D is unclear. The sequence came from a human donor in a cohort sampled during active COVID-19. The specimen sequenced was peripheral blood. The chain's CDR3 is CASSAEGYVNSPLHF. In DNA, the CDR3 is TGTGCCAGCAGTGCTGAGGGTTATGTGAATTCACCCCTCCACTTT.